This T cell receptor beta chain was sequenced in a study of cytomegalovirus exposure and HLA in healthy donors. The V gene's germline CDR1 is SSHAT and CDR2 FNYEAQ (reference sequence). This CDR3 has 14 residues. Comment on this clone: The junction and the germline gene differ at one end; a read error may be behind it.

PCR employed 60 Vbeta and 13 Jbeta primers. Libraries were prepared by immunoSEQ multiplex PCR; TCRdb keeps only in-frame clonotypes and omits some of them. The sample has some 160,000 clones, around 80% seen once. The chain has TRBV7-7 and TRBJ2-1; 9 positions agree with TRBD1. Sequenced sample: PBMCs. This receptor was taken from a male donor in good health and CMV-seropositive. The CDR3 region is CASSPGQGMAEQFF. The DNA of the CDR3 is TGTGCTAGCAGCCCGGGACAGGGAATGGCTGAGCAGTTCTTC. The full variable domain, completed using reference TRBV7-7 and TRBJ2-1, is GAGVSQSPRYKVTKRGQDVTLRCDPISSHATLYWYQQALGQGPEFLTYFNYEAQPDKSGLPSDRFSAERPEGSISTLTIQRTEQRDSAMYRCASSPGQGMAEQFFGPGTRLTVL.